The 21 T cell receptor beta chains below all came from one sample that was sequenced in a study of T cell repertoires in cytomegalovirus infection. TCRdb recomputed calls from the reads with MiXCR, one row per CDR3 protein. Seen here are approximately 550,000 distinct CDR3 sequences, about 15% observed once, and the top ten hold 24%. Material: CD8+ T cells from PBMCs. These receptors were collected from a human donor in good health (CMV status not recorded). Some clones in this sample may be carry-over from other donors' samples.

Of note for this clonotype: One end of the junction is discordant with germline, which a read error may explain. The chain combines TRBV27 with TRBJ1-3; unclear D gene. Germline V gene sequence: CDR1 MNHEY, CDR2 SMNVEV (reference sequence). The CDR3 runs to 15 residues. CDR3 residues: CARSLGRSDGNTIYF. The CDR3 DNA is TGTGCCAGAAGTTTAGGACGGTCCGATGGAAACACCATATATTTT.

Only a few counts were recorded for this clonotype. V gene TRBV28 combines with J gene TRBJ1-5, with a possible D match to TRBD1 (5 bases). This CDR3 spans 16 amino acids. Deletions cut 5 bases from V and 0 bases from J, with 14 bases between. Germline V lookup: CDR1 MDHEN, CDR2 SYDVKM. DNA for the CDR3: TGTGCCAGCAGTGACACCGGGACGGATAGCAATCAGCCCCAGCATTTT. As protein: CASSDTGTDSNQPQHF.

This clonotype was detected ten times or more. The chain couples TRBV7-9 to TRBJ2-1; 9 bases match TRBD1. V was pared by 4 bases and J by 3 bases, with 10 bases of the junction left unmatched. The CDR3 sequence is 17 residues long. The germline CDR1 and CDR2 sequences are SEHNR and FQNEAQ (reference sequence). The CDR3 DNA sequence: TGTGCCAGCAGCTCCTCGTCTAGGACAGGGGACTACAATGAGCAGTTCTTC. The encoded protein is CASSSSSRTGDYNEQFF. The full variable domain, completed using reference TRBV7-9 and TRBJ2-1, is DTGVSQNPRHKITKRGQNVTFRCDPISEHNRLYWYRQTLGQGPEFLTYFQNEAQLEKSRLLSDRFSAERPKGSFSTLEIQRTEQGDSAMYLCASSSSSRTGDYNEQFFGPGTRLTVL.

This clonotype occurred a few times. This chain joins TRBV7-9 and TRBJ2-3; 9 nucleotides agree with TRBD2. Germline V gene lookup returns CDR1 SEHNR and CDR2 FQNEAQ (reference sequence). The J segment lost 1 base and the V segment lost 5 bases, leaving 4 bases of the junction unmatched. This CDR3 region has 15 residues. This chain's CDR3 is CASSPSGIGTDTQYF. CDR3 nucleotides: TGTGCCAGCAGCCCTAGCGGGATTGGCACAGATACGCAGTATTTT. Complete variable domain (other parts from reference TRBV7-9 and TRBJ2-3): DTGVSQNPRHKITKRGQNVTFRCDPISEHNRLYWYRQTLGQGPEFLTYFQNEAQLEKSRLLSDRFSAERPKGSFSTLEIQRTEQGDSAMYLCASSPSGIGTDTQYFGPGTRLTVL.

This clonotype was observed a handful of times. This chain uses TRBV19 with TRBJ2-5; 10 bases are a match to TRBD2. There are 15 residues in the CDR3. Trimming took 0 bases from V and 5 from J; bases not matched to a gene: 3. Germline V lookup: CDR1 LNHDA, CDR2 SQIVND (reference sequence). CDR3 nucleotide sequence: TGTGCCAGTAGTATAGATCGGGGACTAGCGGAGACCCAGTACTTC. Translation gives CASSIDRGLAETQYF.

In this sample, this clonotype turned up a few times. The gene calls are TRBV27 and TRBJ1-5; unclear D gene. Trimming took off 6 bases at V and 4 bases at J, with 19 bases between the two ends. The CDR3 length is 16 residues. CDR1 MNHEY and CDR2 SMNVEV come from the germline V gene (reference sequence). CDR3 DNA sequence: TGTGCCAGCAGCCTCAGTATCCACACTCTTAATCAGCCCCAGCATTTT. It codes for CASSLSIHTLNQPQHF.

This clonotype occurred many times. This rearrangement joins TRBV7-2 to TRBJ2-2, with 8 bases aligning to TRBD1. The trim removed 5 bases at V and 5 bases at J, leaving 7 bases unmatched. Looked up from germline, CDR1 is SGHTA and CDR2 is FQGNSA. The CDR3 contains 15 residues. The CDR3 coding sequence is TGTGCCAGCAGCCCCGACAGGGGTGGTACCGGGGAGCTGTTTTTT. It codes for CASSPDRGGTGELFF. The whole variable domain, remainder taken from reference TRBV7-2 and TRBJ2-2, is GAGVSQSPSNKVTEKGKDVELRCDPISGHTALYWYRQSLGQGLEFLIYFQGNSAPDKSGLPSDRFSAERTGGSVSTLTIQRTQQEDSAVYLCASSPDRGGTGELFFGEGSRLTVL.

In this sample, this clonotype turned up many times. V is TRBV7-2 and J is TRBJ1-5; TRBD1 matches at 10 bases. V trimming: 3 bases; J trimming: 4 bases; junction bases outside the gene matches: 9. The CDR3 has 17 residues. From germline, CDR1 is SGHTA and CDR2 FQGNSA. The CDR3 DNA follows: TGTGCCAGCAGCTTTGAAGTCGGGACAGGGGTTAATCAGCCCCAGCATTTT. This gives the protein CASSFEVGTGVNQPQHF.

This chain links TRBV2 with TRBJ1-4, with TRBD1 matching over 8 bases. The CDR3 is made up of 18 amino acids. Unmatched junction bases numbered 10, after V lost 2 bases and J lost 2 bases. Germline assignment: CDR1 SNHLY and CDR2 FYNNEI. CDR3 in amino acids: CASSELEDRALTNEKLFF. In nucleotides, the CDR3 is TGTGCCAGCAGTGAATTAGAGGACAGGGCTCTGACTAATGAAAAACTGTTTTTT.

The rearrangement joins TRBV11-1 to TRBJ2-5, with a weak D call TRBD2 (6 bases). The length of the CDR3 is 14 residues. V dropped 8 bases and J dropped 2 bases, with 15 bases sitting between them. CDR1 is SGHAT and CDR2 is FQDESV in the germline V gene (reference sequence). The CDR3 spells CASGKRAPQETQYF. CDR3 sequence (DNA): TGTGCCAGCGGAAAGCGGGCGCCACAAGAGACCCAGTACTTC.

This clonotype was detected ten times or more. The rearrangement links TRBV12-3 or TRBV12-4 to TRBJ2-1; perhaps TRBD1 as D (5 bases). This CDR3 region has 16 residues. The V gene lost 7 bases and the J gene lost 2 bases, with 18 bases spanning the gap. This CDR3 reads CASTLDGRAAYNEQFF. CDR3 nucleotide sequence: TGTGCCAGCACCCTCGACGGCAGGGCCGCCTACAATGAGCAGTTCTTC.

This clonotype appeared many times. The V gene is TRBV28, the J gene TRBJ2-3, with 7 bases lining up with TRBD1. V lost 6 bases and J lost 0; bases outside the gene matches: 9. CDR1 is MDHEN and CDR2 is SYDVKM in the germline V gene. The CDR3 loop spans 16 amino acids. CDR3 amino acids: CASSQTQGWSTDTQYF. DNA for the CDR3: TGTGCCAGCAGCCAAACACAGGGGTGGAGCACAGATACGCAGTATTTT.

The chain has TRBV14 and TRBJ2-5; D is uncertain. Trimming took off 3 bases at V and 5 bases at J, with 10 bases between the two ends. The germline CDR1 and CDR2 sequences are SGHDN and FVKESK. The CDR3 sequence is 13 residues long. CDR3 coding DNA: TGTGCCAGCAGCCACGGGCGACGGGAGACCCAGTACTTC. It translates to CASSHGRRETQYF. The variable domain in full, with the rest retrieved from reference TRBV14 and TRBJ2-5, is EAGVTQFPSHSVIEKGQTVTLRCDPISGHDNLYWYRRVMGKEIKFLLHFVKESKQDESGMPNNRFLAERTGGTYSTLKVQPAELEDSGVYFCASSHGRRETQYFGPGTRLLVL.

About this clonotype itself: A much larger clone sits a single nucleotide away, making a read error possible. The genes are TRBV29-1 and TRBJ1-2; D gene ambiguous. Trimming left V 4 bases short and J 2 bases short, with 14 bases between. The CDR3 is 14 amino acids. The V gene's germline CDR1 is SQVTM and CDR2 ANQGSEA. The CDR3 DNA sequence: TGCAGCGTTGGGCGGGCATGGAGGAACTATGGCTACACCTTC. Protein sequence: CSVGRAWRNYGYTF.

The V gene is TRBV20-1, the J gene TRBJ2-7; no clear D. Trimming took off 1 base at V and 0 bases at J, with 7 bases between the two ends. The CDR3 is 13 amino acids. In germline, CDR1 is DFQATT, CDR2 SNEGSKA (reference sequence). CDR3 amino acids: CSARGFLSYEQYF. The CDR3 DNA sequence: TGCAGTGCTAGAGGCTTCCTCTCCTACGAGCAGTACTTC.

This chain uses TRBV30 with TRBJ2-3; the D gene could be TRBD1 or TRBD2 (5 bases each). The germline V gene encodes CDR1 GTSNPN and CDR2 SVGIG (reference sequence). V was shortened by 4 bases and J by 5 bases, with 13 bases between the two germline ends. The CDR3 spans 13 residues. The CDR3 DNA follows: TGTGCCTGGACCGAAGGGGCGGGAGATACGCAGTATTTT. It encodes CAWTEGAGDTQYF.

Of note for this clonotype: A much larger clonotype is one base distant, so this may be a read error. In this CDR3 the conserved last residue, phenylalanine or tryptophan, is missing, so a read error is likely. The V and J genes are TRBV27 and TRBJ2-7; tentative D call: TRBD2 (6 bases). Per the germline V gene, CDR1 is MNHEY and CDR2 is SMNVEV (reference sequence). CDR3 length equals 13 residues. V was shortened by 9 bases and J by 0 bases, with 12 bases between the two germline ends. The CDR3 nucleotides are TGTGCCAGTGGGGACGGGGGCTCCTACGAGCAGTACCTC. Amino acid sequence: CASGDGGSYEQYL.

Many counts were recorded for this clonotype. The rearrangement uses TRBV2 and TRBJ1-2; the D gene is possibly TRBD1 (5 bases). The CDR3 sequence is 15 residues long. Trimming shortened V by 5 bases and J by 6 bases, and 19 bases separated the two germline ends. Germline lookup yields CDR1 SNHLY and CDR2 FYNNEI. The CDR3 protein is CASSSPRSGLDGYTF. The CDR3 DNA reads TGTGCCAGCAGTTCGCCACGGTCGGGGCTTGATGGCTACACCTTC.

This sequence joins TRBV6-5 and TRBJ1-5; D may be TRBD1 (5 bases). V shed 0 bases and J shed 0 bases, with 12 bases lying between them. CDR3 length: 17 residues. The germline V gene has CDR1 MNHEY and CDR2 SVGAGI. Here the CDR3 reads CASSYSWGEDSNQPQHF. In nucleotides, the CDR3 is TGTGCCAGCAGTTACTCTTGGGGGGAGGATAGCAATCAGCCCCAGCATTTT.

The rearrangement links TRBV27 to TRBJ2-3; maybe TRBD2 (5 bases). V dropped 0 bases and J dropped 6 bases, with 10 bases sitting between them. CDR3 length equals 14 residues. Germline-derived CDR1 and CDR2 are MNHEY and SMNVEV (reference sequence). The CDR3 sequence: CASSLSRGIDTQYF. The DNA for the CDR3 is TGTGCCAGCAGTTTATCGAGAGGGATTGATACGCAGTATTTT.

The chain has TRBV20-1 and TRBJ2-2; no clear D gene. This CDR3 spans 15 amino acids. Germline V gene data show CDR1 as DFQATT and CDR2 as SNEGSKA (reference sequence). The germline V and J ends were trimmed by 1 base and 6 bases, with 15 bases remaining between them. The CDR3 is CSARAPDRTPGELFF. CDR3 DNA sequence: TGCAGTGCTAGAGCTCCGGACCGCACACCCGGGGAGCTGTTTTTT.